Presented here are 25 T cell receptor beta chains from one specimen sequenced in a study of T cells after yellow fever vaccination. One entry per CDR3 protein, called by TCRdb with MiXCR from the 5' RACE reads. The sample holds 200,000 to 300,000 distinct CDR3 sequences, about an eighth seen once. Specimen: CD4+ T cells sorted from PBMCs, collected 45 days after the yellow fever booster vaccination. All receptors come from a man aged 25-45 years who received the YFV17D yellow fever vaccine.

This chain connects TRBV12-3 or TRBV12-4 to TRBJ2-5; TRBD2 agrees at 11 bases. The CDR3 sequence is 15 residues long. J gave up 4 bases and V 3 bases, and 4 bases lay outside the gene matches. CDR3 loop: CASSFFSGGGETQYF. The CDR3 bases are TGTGCCAGCAGTTTTTTTAGCGGGGGGGGAGAGACCCAGTACTTC.

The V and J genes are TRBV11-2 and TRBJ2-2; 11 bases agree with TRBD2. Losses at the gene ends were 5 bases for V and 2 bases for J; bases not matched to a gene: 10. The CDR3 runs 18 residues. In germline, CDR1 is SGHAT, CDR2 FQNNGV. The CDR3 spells CASSRRVAGGTNTGELFF. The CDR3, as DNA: TGTGCCAGCAGCCGCCGGGTAGCGGGAGGGACTAACACCGGGGAGCTGTTTTTT.

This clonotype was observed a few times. Here the CDR3 reads CASSQEAGSGRYEQYF. The CDR3 bases are TGTGCCAGCAGCCAAGAGGCCGGTAGCGGGAGGTACGAGCAGTACTTC. This sequence joins TRBV4-2 and TRBJ2-7; 10 nucleotides match TRBD2. The CDR3 is 16 residues long. V shed 0 bases, J shed 4 bases, and the junction held 6 bases outside the gene matches. Germline CDR1 LGHNA, CDR2 YNFKEQ.

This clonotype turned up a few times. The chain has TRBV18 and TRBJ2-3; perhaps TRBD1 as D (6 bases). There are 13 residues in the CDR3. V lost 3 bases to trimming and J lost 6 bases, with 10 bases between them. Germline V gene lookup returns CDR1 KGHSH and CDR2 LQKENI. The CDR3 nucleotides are TGTGCCAGCTCACCCCCCACAGGGGATACGCAGTATTTT. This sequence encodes CASSPPTGDTQYF.

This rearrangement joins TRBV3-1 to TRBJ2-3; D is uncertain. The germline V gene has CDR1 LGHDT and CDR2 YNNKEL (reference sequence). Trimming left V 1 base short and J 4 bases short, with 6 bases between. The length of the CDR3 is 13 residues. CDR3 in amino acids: CASSQVEADTQYF. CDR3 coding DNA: TGTGCCAGCAGCCAAGTAGAGGCAGATACGCAGTATTTT.

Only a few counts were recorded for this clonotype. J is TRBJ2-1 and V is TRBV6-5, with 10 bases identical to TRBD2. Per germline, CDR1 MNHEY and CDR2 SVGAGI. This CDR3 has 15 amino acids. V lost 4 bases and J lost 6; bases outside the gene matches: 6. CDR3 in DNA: TGTGCCAGCAGTTTGAGCGGGAGGGGTCCCAATGAGCAGTTCTTC. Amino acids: CASSLSGRGPNEQFF.

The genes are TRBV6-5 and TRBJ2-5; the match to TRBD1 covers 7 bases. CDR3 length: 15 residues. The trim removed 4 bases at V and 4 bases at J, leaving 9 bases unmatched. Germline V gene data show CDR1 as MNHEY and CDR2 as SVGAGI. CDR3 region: CASSSVPGQIETQYF. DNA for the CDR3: TGTGCCAGCAGTTCCGTCCCGGGACAGATAGAGACCCAGTACTTC.

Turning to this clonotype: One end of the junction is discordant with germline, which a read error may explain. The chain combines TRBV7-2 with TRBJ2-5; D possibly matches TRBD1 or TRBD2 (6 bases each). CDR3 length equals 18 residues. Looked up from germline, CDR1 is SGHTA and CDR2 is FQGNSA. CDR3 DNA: TGTGTCAGCAGCTTAGCCAGAAGAGGGGGGCTTCAGGGGGAGACCCAGTACTTC. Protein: CVSSLARRGGLQGETQYF.

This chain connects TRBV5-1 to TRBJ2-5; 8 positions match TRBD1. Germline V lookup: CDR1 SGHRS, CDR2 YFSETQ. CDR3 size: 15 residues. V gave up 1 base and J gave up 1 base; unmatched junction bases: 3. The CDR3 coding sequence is TGCGCCAGCAGCTTGCAGGGGGCGTCCCAAGAGACCCAGTACTTC. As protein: CASSLQGASQETQYF.

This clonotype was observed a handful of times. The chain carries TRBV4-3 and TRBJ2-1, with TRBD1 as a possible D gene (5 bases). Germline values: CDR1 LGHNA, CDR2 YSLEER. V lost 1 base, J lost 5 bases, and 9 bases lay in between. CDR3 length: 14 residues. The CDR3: CASSQVQGNNEQFF. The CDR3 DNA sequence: TGCGCCAGCAGCCAAGTCCAGGGTAACAATGAGCAGTTCTTC.

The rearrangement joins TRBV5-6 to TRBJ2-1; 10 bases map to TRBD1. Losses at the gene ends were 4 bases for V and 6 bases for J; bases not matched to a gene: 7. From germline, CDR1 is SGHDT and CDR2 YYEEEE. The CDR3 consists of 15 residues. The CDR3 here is CASSTGQGLRNEQFF. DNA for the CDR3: TGTGCCAGCAGCACGGGACAGGGGCTTCGCAATGAGCAGTTCTTC.

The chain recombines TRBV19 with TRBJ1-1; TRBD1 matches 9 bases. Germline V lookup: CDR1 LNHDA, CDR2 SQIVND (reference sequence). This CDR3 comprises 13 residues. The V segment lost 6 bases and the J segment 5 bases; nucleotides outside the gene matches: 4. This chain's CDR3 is CASRHRGRTEAFF. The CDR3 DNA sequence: TGTGCCAGTAGACACAGGGGGCGAACTGAAGCTTTCTTT.

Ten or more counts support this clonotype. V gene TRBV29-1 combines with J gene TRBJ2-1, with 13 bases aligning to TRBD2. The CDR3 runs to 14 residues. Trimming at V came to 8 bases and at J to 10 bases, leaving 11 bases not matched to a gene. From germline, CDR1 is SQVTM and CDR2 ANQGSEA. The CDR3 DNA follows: TGCAGCCACGGGGGACTAGCGGGACGGAGAGAGCAGTTCTTC. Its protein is CSHGGLAGRREQFF.

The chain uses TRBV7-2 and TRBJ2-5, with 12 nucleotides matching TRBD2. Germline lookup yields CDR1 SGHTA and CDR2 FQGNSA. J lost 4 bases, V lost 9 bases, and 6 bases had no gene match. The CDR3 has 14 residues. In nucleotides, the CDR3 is TGTGCCAGTGACTCGGGACTAGCGGGAGAGACCCAGTACTTC. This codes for CASDSGLAGETQYF. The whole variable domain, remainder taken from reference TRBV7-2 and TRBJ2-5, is GAGVSQSPSNKVTEKGKDVELRCDPISGHTALYWYRQSLGQGLEFLIYFQGNSAPDKSGLPSDRFSAERTGGSVSTLTIQRTQQEDSAVYLCASDSGLAGETQYFGPGTRLLVL.

The CDR3 reads CSVWAGANTGELFF. The CDR3 DNA sequence: TGCAGCGTTTGGGCAGGAGCGAACACCGGGGAGCTGTTTTTT. This chain joins TRBV29-1 and TRBJ2-2; no definite D call. The germline V and J ends were trimmed by 5 bases and 0 bases, with 10 bases remaining between them. CDR3 length equals 14 residues. Germline CDR1 reads SQVTM; CDR2 reads ANQGSEA.

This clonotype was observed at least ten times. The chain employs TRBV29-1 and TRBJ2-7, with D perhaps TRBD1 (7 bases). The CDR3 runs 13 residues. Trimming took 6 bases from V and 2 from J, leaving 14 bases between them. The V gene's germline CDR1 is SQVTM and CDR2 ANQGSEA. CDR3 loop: CSVWQGGTYEQYF. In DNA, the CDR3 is TGCAGCGTCTGGCAGGGGGGTACCTACGAGCAGTACTTC.

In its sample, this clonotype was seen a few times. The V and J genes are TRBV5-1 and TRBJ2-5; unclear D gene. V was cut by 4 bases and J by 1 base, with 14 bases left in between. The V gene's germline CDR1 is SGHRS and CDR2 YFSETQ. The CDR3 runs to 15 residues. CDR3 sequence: CASSLSGHAQETQYF. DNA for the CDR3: TGCGCCAGCAGCCTCTCGGGCCACGCCCAAGAGACCCAGTACTTC.

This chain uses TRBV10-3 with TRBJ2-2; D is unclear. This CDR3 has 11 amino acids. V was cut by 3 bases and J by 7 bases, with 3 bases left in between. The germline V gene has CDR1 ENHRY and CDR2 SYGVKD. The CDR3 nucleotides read TGTGCCATCAGTGAAGGCGGGGAGCTGTTTTTT. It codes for CAISEGGELFF.

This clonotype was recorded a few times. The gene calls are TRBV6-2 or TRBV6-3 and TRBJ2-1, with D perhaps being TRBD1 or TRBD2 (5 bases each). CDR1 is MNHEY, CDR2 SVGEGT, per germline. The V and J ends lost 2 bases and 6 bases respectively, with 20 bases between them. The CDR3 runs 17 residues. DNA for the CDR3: TGTGCCAGCAGTTACCACCGGGGCACAAGGCAACCCAATGAGCAGTTCTTC. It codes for CASSYHRGTRQPNEQFF.

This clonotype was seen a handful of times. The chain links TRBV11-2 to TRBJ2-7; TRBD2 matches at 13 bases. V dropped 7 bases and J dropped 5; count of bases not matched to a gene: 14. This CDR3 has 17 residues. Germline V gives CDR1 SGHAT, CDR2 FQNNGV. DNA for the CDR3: TGTGCCAGCACCCAAGCCGGACTAGCGGGAGAACGTAACGAGCAGTACTTC. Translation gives CASTQAGLAGERNEQYF.

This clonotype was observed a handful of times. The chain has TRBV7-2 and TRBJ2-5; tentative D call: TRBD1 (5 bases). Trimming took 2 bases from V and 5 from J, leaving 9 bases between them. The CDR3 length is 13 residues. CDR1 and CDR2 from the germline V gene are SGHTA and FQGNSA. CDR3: CASSLMPGETQYF. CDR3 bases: TGTGCCAGCAGCTTAATGCCAGGGGAGACCCAGTACTTC. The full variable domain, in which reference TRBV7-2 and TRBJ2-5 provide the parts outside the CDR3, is GAGVSQSPSNKVTEKGKDVELRCDPISGHTALYWYRQSLGQGLEFLIYFQGNSAPDKSGLPSDRFSAERTGGSVSTLTIQRTQQEDSAVYLCASSLMPGETQYFGPGTRLLVL.

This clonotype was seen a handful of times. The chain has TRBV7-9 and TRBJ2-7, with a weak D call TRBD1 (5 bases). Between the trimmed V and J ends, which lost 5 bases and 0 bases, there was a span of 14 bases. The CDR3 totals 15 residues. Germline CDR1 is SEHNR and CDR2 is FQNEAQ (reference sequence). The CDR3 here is CASSARQLHSYEQYF. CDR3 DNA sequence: TGTGCCAGCAGCGCCCGACAGCTTCACTCCTACGAGCAGTACTTC.

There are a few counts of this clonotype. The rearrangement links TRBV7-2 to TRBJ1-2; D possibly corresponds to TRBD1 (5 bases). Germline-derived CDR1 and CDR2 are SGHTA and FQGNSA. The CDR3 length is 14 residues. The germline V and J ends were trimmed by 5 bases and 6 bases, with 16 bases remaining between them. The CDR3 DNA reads TGTGCCAGCAGCGGAAGCGGGGCGCCGGATGGCTACACCTTC. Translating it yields CASSGSGAPDGYTF.

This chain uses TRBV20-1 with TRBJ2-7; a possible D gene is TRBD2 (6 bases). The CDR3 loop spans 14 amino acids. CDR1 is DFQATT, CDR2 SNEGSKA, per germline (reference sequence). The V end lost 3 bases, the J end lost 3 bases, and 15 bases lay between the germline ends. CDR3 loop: CSASGGALFYEQYF. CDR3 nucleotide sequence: TGCAGTGCTAGCGGGGGAGCGCTATTCTACGAGCAGTACTTC.

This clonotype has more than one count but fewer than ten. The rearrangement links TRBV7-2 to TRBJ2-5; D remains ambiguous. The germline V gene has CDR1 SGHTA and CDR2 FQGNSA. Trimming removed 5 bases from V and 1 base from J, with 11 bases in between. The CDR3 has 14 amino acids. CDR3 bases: TGTGCCAGCAGCAGAACTAACCTCCAAGAGACCCAGTACTTC. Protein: CASSRTNLQETQYF.